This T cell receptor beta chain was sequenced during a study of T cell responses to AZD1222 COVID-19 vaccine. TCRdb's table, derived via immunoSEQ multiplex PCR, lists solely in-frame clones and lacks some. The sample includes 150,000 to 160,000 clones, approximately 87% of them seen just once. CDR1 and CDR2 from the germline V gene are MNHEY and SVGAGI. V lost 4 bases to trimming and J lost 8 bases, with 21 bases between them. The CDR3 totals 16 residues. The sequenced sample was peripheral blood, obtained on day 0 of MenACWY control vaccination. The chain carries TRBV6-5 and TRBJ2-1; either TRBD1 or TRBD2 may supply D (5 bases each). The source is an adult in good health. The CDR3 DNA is TGTGCCAGCAGTTCCCTGAGGGACGGTGAGGGCGATGAGCAGTTCTTC. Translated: CASSSLRDGEGDEQFF.